A single sample is the source of the 5 T cell receptor beta chains below, sequenced in a study of shared clonotypes between healthy human individuals (dated by TCRdb to 2020 to 2022). Library generation was performed with the immunoSEQ multiplex PCR assay. In its TCRdb copy, this immuneACCESS table keeps in-frame sequences only and misses some clones. Where compared with another copy, unresolved V genes explain less than half of these, and the others have no known cause. For this sample the table gives approximately 810,000 clones, of which around 93% were detected only once. The ten largest clones represent around 24% of the sample. For the CD8 naive samples, CD45RO-negative cells were positively selected for CCR7, yielding a CD45RA+CCR7+ population from which TemRA cells were excluded. The sample consisted of naive CD8+ T cells sorted from blood. What this sample's cell subset or site label stands for: CD45RA+CCR7+. Receptor source: a man aged 25-45 years in good health.

The rearrangement links TRBV4-3 to TRBJ1-4; D is unresolved. Trimming shortened V by 0 bases and J by 0 bases, and 11 bases separated the two germline ends. This CDR3 spans 17 amino acids. Germline loops: CDR1 LGHNA, CDR2 YSLEER. The CDR3 sequence is CASSQDVAGPTNEKLFF. The CDR3 DNA reads TGCGCCAGCAGCCAAGATGTTGCCGGGCCAACTAATGAAAAACTGTTTTTT.

The CDR3 DNA reads as TGTGCCAGCACCTGGGGGGGAAGGACATACAATGAGCAGTTCTTC. It specifies CASTWGGRTYNEQFF. This chain links TRBV5-6 with TRBJ2-1, with 7 nucleotides matching TRBD2. Germline V gene lookup returns CDR1 SGHDT and CDR2 YYEEEE. The CDR3 runs 15 residues. V was pared by 6 bases and J by 4 bases, with 10 bases of the junction left unmatched.

The rearrangement links TRBV28 to TRBJ2-5; D is undetermined. Looked up from germline, CDR1 is MDHEN and CDR2 is SYDVKM. V was shortened by 7 bases and J by 1 base, with 13 bases between the two germline ends. The length of the CDR3 is 14 residues. The chain's CDR3 is CASIGWGSQETQYF. CDR3 in DNA: TGTGCCAGCATAGGATGGGGAAGCCAAGAGACCCAGTACTTC. Variable domain in full (rest from reference TRBV28 and TRBJ2-5): DVKVTQSSRYLVKRTGEKVFLECVQDMDHENMFWYRQDPGLGLRLIYFSYDVKMKEKGDIPEGYSVSREKKERFSLILESASTNQTSMYLCASIGWGSQETQYFGPGTRLLVL.

The rearrangement uses TRBV28 and TRBJ2-1; D uncertain. V was clipped by 6 bases and J by 0 bases, with 12 bases between them. CDR3 size: 15 residues. Germline values: CDR1 MDHEN, CDR2 SYDVKM. CDR3 sequence (DNA): TGTGCCAGCAGCCTTTTGAAGGTCTCCTACAATGAGCAGTTCTTC. This encodes CASSLLKVSYNEQFF.

This clone appeared a single time. Germline and junction disagree at one end, which may indicate a read error. V gene TRBV7-7 combines with J gene TRBJ2-7; D perhaps matches TRBD1 (6 bases). The CDR3 has 13 residues. Germline values: CDR1 SSHAT, CDR2 FNYEAQ (reference sequence). CDR3 amino acids: CASSLGGPYEQYF. The CDR3 region has the DNA TGTGCTAGCAGCTTAGGGGGACCCTACGAGCAGTACTTC.